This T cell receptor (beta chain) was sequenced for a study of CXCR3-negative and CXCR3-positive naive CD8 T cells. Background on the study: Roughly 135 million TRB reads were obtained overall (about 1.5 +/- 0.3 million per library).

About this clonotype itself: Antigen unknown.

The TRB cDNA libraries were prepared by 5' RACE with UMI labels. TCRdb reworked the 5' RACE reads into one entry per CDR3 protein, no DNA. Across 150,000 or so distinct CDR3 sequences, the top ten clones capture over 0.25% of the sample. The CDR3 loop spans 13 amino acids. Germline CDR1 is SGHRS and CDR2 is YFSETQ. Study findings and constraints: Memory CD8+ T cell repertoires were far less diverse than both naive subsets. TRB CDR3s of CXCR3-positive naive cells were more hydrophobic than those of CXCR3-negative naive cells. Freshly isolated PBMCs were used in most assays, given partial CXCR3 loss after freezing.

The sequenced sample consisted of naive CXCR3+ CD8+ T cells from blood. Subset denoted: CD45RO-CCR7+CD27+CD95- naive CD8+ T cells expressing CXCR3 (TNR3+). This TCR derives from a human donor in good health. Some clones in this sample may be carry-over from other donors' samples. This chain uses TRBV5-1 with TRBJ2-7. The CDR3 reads CASSLVESYEQYF.